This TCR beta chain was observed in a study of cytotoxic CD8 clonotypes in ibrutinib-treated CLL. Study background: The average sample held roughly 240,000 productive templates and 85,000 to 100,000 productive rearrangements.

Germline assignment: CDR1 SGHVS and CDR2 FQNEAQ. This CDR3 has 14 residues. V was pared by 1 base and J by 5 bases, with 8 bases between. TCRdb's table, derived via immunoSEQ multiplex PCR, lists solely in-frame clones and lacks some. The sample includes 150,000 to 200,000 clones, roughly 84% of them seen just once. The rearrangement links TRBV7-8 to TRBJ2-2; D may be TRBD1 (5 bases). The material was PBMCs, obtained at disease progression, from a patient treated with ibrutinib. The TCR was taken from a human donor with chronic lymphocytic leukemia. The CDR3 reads CASSLVQGTGELFF. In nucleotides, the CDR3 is TGTGCCAGCAGCTTAGTGCAGGGAACCGGGGAGCTGTTTTTT.